This TCR beta chain was sequenced during a study of blood T cell repertoires in COVID-19. Study summary: Italy, Spain and the United States were the sources of the convalescent and acute COVID-19 samples. Nucleic acid was either cDNA or gDNA, and it came from T cells, B-cell-depleted T cells, or PBMCs.

CDR1 SGHRS and CDR2 YFSETQ come from the germline V gene. V gave up 0 bases and J gave up 0 bases, with 7 bases separating them. This CDR3 has 15 amino acids. Clones were sequenced by immunoSEQ multiplex PCR, and TCRdb holds only the in-frame ones, with some missing. The repertoire holds about 170,000 clones, with approximately 81% as singletons. The sequencing input was peripheral blood. The sequence derives from a woman aged 80 or older with active or convalescent COVID-19. The chain recombines TRBV5-1 with TRBJ1-3; the D gene is possibly TRBD1 (5 bases). The CDR3 sequence is CASSLDRSSGNTIYF. The DNA for the CDR3 is TGCGCCAGCAGCTTGGACAGGAGCTCTGGAAACACCATATATTTT.